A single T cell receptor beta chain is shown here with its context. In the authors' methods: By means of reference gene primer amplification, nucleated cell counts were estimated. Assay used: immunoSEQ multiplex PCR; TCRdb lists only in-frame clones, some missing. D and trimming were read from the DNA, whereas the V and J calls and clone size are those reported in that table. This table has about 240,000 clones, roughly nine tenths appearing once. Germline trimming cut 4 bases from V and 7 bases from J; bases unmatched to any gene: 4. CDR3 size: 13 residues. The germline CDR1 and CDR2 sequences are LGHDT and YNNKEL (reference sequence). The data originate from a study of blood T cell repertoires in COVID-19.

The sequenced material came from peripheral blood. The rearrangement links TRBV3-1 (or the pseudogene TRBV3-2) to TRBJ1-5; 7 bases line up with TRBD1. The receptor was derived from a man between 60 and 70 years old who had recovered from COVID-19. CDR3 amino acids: CASSPDRDQPQHF. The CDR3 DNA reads TGTGCCAGCAGCCCTGACAGGGACCAGCCCCAGCATTTT.